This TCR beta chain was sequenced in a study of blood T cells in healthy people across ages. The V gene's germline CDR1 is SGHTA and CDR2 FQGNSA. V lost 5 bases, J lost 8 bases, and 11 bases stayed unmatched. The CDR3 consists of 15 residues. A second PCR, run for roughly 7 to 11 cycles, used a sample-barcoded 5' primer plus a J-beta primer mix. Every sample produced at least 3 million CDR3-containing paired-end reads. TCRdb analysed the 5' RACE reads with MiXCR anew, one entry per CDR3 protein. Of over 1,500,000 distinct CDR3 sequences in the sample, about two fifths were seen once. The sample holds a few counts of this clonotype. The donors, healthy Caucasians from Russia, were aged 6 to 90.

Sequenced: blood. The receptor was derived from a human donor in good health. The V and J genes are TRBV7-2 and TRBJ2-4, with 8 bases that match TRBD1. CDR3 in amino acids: CASSPQGQATDIQYF. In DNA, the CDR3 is TGTGCCAGCAGCCCTCAGGGACAGGCCACGGACATTCAGTACTTC.